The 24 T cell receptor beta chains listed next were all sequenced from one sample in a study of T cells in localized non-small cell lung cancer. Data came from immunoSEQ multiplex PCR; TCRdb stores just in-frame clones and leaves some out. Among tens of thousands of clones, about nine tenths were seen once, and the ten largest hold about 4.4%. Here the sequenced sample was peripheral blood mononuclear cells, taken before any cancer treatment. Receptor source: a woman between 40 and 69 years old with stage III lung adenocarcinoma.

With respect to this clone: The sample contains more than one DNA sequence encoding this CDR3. CDR3 sequence reads: CASSRERSTEAFF. As DNA, the CDR3 is TGTGCCAGTTCTCGGGAAAGGAGCACTGAAGCTTTCTTT. This chain links TRBV6-1 with TRBJ1-1; D is uncertain. V was clipped by 9 bases and J by 4 bases, with 15 bases between them. Per the germline V gene, CDR1 is MNHNS and CDR2 is SASEGT. CDR3 length: 13 amino acids.

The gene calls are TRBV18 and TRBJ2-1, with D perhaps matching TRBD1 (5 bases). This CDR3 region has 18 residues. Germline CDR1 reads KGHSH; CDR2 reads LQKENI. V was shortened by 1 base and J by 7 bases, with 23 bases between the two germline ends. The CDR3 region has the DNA TGTGCCAGCTCACCACGGGGCGGTCCCGATTGGGCTAAGAATGAGCAGTTCTTC. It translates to CASSPRGGPDWAKNEQFF.

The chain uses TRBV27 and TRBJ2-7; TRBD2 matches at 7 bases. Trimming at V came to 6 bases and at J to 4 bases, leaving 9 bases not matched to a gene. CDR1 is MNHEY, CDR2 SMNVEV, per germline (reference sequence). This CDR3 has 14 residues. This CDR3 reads CASRSGTTGYEQYF. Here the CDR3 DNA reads TGTGCCAGCAGGTCAGGGACTACTGGTTACGAGCAGTACTTC.

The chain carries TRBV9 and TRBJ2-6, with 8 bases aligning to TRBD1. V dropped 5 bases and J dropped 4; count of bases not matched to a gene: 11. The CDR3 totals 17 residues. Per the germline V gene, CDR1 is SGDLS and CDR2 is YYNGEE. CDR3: CASSTQQGVQGANVLTF. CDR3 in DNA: TGTGCCAGCAGTACCCAACAGGGGGTCCAGGGGGCCAACGTCCTGACTTTC.

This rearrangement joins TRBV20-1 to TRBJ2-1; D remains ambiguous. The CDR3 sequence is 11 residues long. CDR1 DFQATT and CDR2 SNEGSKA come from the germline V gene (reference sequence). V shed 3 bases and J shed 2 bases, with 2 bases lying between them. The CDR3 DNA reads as TGCAGTGCTAGTACCTACAATGAGCAGTTCTTC. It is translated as CSASTYNEQFF.

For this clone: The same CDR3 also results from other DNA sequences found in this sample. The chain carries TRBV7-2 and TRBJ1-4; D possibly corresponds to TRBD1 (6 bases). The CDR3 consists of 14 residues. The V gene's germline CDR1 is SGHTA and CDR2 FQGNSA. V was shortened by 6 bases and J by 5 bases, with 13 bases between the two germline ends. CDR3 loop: CASSSRGLNEKLFF. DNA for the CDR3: TGTGCCAGCAGTTCCAGGGGTCTAAATGAAAAACTGTTTTTT.

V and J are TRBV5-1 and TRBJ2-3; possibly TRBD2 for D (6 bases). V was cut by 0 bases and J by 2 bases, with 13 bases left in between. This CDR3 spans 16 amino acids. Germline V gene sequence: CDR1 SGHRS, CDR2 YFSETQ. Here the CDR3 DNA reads TGCGCCAGCAGCTTGGGGGTAGCGGCACACACAGATACGCAGTATTTT. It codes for CASSLGVAAHTDTQYF. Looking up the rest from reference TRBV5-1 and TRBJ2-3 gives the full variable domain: KAGVTQTPRYLIKTRGQQVTLSCSPISGHRSVSWYQQTPGQGLQFLFEYFSETQRNKGNFPGRFSGRQFSNSRSEMNVSTLELGDSALYLCASSLGVAAHTDTQYFGPGTRLTVL.

The CDR3 sequence: CASSPGDRETSGANVLTF. CDR3 bases: TGTGCCAGCAGCCCTGGAGACAGGGAGACCTCTGGGGCCAACGTCCTGACTTTC. The V call is TRBV7-9, the J call TRBJ2-6; 7 bases agree with TRBD1. CDR1 and CDR2 (germline): SEHNR, FQNEAQ (reference sequence). The CDR3 length is 18 residues. V shed 5 bases, J shed 0 bases, and the junction held 10 bases outside the gene matches.

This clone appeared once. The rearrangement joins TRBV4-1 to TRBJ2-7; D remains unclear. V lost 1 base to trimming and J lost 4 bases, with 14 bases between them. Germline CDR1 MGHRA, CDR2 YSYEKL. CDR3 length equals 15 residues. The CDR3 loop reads CASSQGRVNQYEQYF. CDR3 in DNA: TGCGCCAGCAGCCAAGGGAGAGTCAACCAGTACGAGCAGTACTTC.

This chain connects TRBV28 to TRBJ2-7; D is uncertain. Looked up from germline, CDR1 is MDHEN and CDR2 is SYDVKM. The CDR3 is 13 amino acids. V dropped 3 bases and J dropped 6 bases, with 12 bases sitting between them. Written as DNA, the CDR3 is TGTGCCAGCAGTTTTGATGCAGGATCCGAGCAGTACTTC. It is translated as CASSFDAGSEQYF.

This chain's CDR3 is CASSDTSGRSADTQYF. CDR3 DNA sequence: TGCGCCAGCAGTGATACTAGCGGGAGGTCGGCAGATACGCAGTATTTT. This chain uses TRBV10-1 with TRBJ2-3, with 12 bases matching TRBD2. Trimming took 3 bases from V and 4 from J; bases not matched to a gene: 5. This CDR3 spans 16 amino acids. CDR1 is WNHNN, CDR2 SYGVQD, per germline (reference sequence).

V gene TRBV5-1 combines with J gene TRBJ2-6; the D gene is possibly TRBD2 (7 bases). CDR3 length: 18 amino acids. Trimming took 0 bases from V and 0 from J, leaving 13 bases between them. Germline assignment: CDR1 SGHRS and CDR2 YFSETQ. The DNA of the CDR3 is TGCGCCAGCAGCTTGGGGGGGGGCCCCAGCTCTGGGGCCAACGTCCTGACTTTC. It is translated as CASSLGGGPSSGANVLTF. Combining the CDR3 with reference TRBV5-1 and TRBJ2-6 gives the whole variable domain KAGVTQTPRYLIKTRGQQVTLSCSPISGHRSVSWYQQTPGQGLQFLFEYFSETQRNKGNFPGRFSGRQFSNSRSEMNVSTLELGDSALYLCASSLGGGPSSGANVLTFGAGSRLTVL.

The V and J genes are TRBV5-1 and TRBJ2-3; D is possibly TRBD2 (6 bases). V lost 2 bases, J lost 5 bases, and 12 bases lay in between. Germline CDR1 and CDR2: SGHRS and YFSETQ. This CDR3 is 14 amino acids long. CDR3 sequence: CASSFGLAQDTQYF. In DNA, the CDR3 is TGCGCCAGCAGCTTCGGGCTAGCGCAAGATACGCAGTATTTT.

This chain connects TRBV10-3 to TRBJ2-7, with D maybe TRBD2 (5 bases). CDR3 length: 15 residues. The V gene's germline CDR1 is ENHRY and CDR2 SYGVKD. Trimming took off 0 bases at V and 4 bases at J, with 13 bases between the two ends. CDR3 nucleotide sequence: TGTGCCATCAGTGAGTCTGAGGGAGAACGATACGAGCAGTACTTC. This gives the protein CAISESEGERYEQYF.

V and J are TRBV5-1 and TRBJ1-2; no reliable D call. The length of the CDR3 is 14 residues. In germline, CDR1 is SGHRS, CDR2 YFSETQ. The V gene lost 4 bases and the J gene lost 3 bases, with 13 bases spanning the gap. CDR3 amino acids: CASSLGTADYGYTF. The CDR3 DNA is TGCGCCAGCAGCCTCGGAACAGCGGACTATGGCTACACCTTC.

In nucleotides, the CDR3 is TGCGCCAGCAGCGCGGGAGATAACAATGAGCAGTTCTTC. Amino acid sequence: CASSAGDNNEQFF. V usage is TRBV5-1 and J usage is TRBJ2-1; TRBD2 agrees at 7 bases. Germline CDR1 and CDR2: SGHRS and YFSETQ. This CDR3 region has 13 residues. J was trimmed by 5 bases and V by 4 bases; bases with no gene match: 3.

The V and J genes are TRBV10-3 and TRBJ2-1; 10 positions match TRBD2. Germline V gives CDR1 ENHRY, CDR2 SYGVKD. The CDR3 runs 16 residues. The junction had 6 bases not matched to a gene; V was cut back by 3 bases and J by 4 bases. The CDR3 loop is CAISDGASGRYNEQFF. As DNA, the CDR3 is TGTGCCATCAGTGATGGGGCTAGCGGGAGATACAATGAGCAGTTCTTC.

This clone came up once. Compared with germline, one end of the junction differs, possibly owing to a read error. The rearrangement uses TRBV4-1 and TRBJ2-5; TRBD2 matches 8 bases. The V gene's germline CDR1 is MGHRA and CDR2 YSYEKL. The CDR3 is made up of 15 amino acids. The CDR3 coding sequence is TGCGCCAGCAGACAAGACGATAGCGGGAAAGAGACCCAGTACTTC. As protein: CASRQDDSGKETQYF.

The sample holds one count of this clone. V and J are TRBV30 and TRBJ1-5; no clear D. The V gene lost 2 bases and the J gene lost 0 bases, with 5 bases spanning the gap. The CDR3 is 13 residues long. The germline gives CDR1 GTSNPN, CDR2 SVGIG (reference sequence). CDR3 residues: CAWSQDSNQPQHF. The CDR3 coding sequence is TGTGCCTGGAGTCAGGATAGCAATCAGCCCCAGCATTTT.

The CDR3 DNA follows: TGTGCCAGCAGCCATTGGGTGAACACCGGGGAGCTGTTTTTT. Translated, it gives CASSHWVNTGELFF. The rearrangement joins TRBV14 to TRBJ2-2; no clear D gene. Germline-derived CDR1 and CDR2 are SGHDN and FVKESK. Trimming pared 3 bases from V and 1 base from J, leaving 6 bases between. The CDR3 length is 14 residues.

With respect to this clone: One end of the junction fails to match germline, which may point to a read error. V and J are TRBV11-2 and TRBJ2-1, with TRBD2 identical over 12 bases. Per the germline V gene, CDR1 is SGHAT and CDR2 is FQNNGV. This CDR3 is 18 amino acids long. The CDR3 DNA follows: TGTGCCAGCACCTTACTAGCGGGGGGCCTGAGCTCCTACAATGAGCAGTTCTTC. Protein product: CASTLLAGGLSSYNEQFF.

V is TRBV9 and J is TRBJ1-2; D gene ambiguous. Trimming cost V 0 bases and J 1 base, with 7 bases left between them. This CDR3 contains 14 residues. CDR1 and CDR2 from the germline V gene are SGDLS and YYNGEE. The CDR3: CASSVGQLNYGYTF. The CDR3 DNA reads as TGTGCCAGCAGCGTAGGGCAGCTTAACTATGGCTACACCTTC. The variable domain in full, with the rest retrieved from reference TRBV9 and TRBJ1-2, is DSGVTQTPKHLITATGQRVTLRCSPRSGDLSVYWYQQSLDQGLQFLIQYYNGEERAKGNILERFSAQQFPDLHSELNLSSLELGDSALYFCASSVGQLNYGYTFGSGTRLTVV.

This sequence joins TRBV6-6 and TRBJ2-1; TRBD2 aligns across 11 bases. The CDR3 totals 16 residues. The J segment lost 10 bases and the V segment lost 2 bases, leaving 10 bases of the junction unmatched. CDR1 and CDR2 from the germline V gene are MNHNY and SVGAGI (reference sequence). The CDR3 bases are TGTGCCAGCAGTTACCGGCGGGGTAGCGGGAGGGGGGAGCAGTTCTTC. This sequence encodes CASSYRRGSGRGEQFF.

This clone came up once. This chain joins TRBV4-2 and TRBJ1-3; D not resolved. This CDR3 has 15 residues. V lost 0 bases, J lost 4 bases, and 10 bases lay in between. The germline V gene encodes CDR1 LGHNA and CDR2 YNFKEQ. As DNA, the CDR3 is TGTGCCAGCAGCCAAGACCAGACTGGGGGAAACACCATATATTTT. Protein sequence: CASSQDQTGGNTIYF.